This passage covers 18 T cell receptor beta chains from one sample sequenced in a study of blood T cell repertoires in COVID-19. Produced via immunoSEQ multiplex PCR; TCRdb's table is partial and in-frame only. The sample has 250,000 to 300,000 clones; roughly 90% are singletons. The sequencing input was peripheral blood. The receptors derive from a woman aged 25 to 39 with COVID-19, enrolled during active disease.

This sequence joins TRBV6-2 or TRBV6-3 and TRBJ2-6; weak D call: TRBD1 (5 bases). Germline-derived CDR1 and CDR2 are MNHEY and SVGEGT. This CDR3 contains 15 residues. Trimming cost V 6 bases and J 0 bases, with 9 bases left between them. This CDR3 reads CASSMTVSGANVLTF. CDR3 nucleotide sequence: TGTGCCAGCAGCATGACAGTCTCTGGGGCCAACGTCCTGACTTTC.

J is TRBJ1-1 and V is TRBV27; D possibly corresponds to TRBD1 (6 bases). CDR1 and CDR2 (germline): MNHEY, SMNVEV (reference sequence). V was shortened by 8 bases and J by 5 bases, with 15 bases between the two germline ends. This CDR3 region has 13 residues. The CDR3 DNA reads TGTGCCAGCCGGGAGGGGGGCCGAACTGAAGCTTTCTTT. This sequence encodes CASREGGRTEAFF.

The CDR3 DNA reads as TGTGCCAGCAGCCACCTCAAGGGGGCTTCGGAGACCCAGTACTTC. Translated: CASSHLKGASETQYF. The rearrangement joins TRBV27 to TRBJ2-5; 7 bases are a match to TRBD1. Looked up from germline, CDR1 is MNHEY and CDR2 is SMNVEV (reference sequence). Trimming took 6 bases from V and 5 from J; bases not matched to a gene: 12. CDR3 length equals 15 residues.

The rearrangement joins TRBV3-1 (or the pseudogene TRBV3-2) to TRBJ1-5; D remains unclear. This CDR3 is built from 14 residues. V shed 1 base and J shed 4 bases, with 8 bases lying between them. Germline loops: CDR1 LGHDT, CDR2 YNNKEL (reference sequence). The CDR3, as DNA: TGTGCCAGCAGCCAAGGAGGCGCAAATCAGCCCCAGCATTTT. Its translation is CASSQGGANQPQHF.

The chain has TRBV11-2 and TRBJ2-1; TRBD2 is a possible D gene (6 bases). V was cut by 8 bases and J by 8 bases, with 16 bases left in between. Germline V gene data show CDR1 as SGHAT and CDR2 as FQNNGV. This CDR3 contains 13 residues. Here the CDR3 DNA reads TGTGCCAGCGCGGAAACGGGAGTATATGAGCAGTTCTTC. Translation gives CASAETGVYEQFF. Looking up the rest from reference TRBV11-2 and TRBJ2-1 gives the full variable domain: EAGVAQSPRYKIIEKRQSVAFWCNPISGHATLYWYQQILGQGPKLLIQFQNNGVVDDSQLPKDRFSAERLKGVDSTLKIQPAKLEDSAVYLCASAETGVYEQFFGPGTRLTVL.

The rearrangement joins TRBV7-3 to TRBJ2-2, with 15 bases lining up with TRBD2. The CDR3 consists of 16 residues. The J segment lost 6 bases and the V segment lost 5 bases, leaving 4 bases of the junction unmatched. From germline, CDR1 is SGHTA and CDR2 FQGTGA. CDR3 in amino acids: CASSPRTSGRAGELFF. CDR3 DNA sequence: TGTGCCAGCAGCCCCCGGACTAGCGGGAGGGCCGGGGAGCTGTTTTTT.

The chain couples TRBV6-5 to TRBJ2-5; D is unresolved. The CDR3 covers 13 residues. The V gene's germline CDR1 is MNHEY and CDR2 SVGAGI. V lost 6 bases and J 4 bases, leaving 12 bases between the germline ends. CDR3 loop: CASRPAPGETQYF. CDR3 bases: TGTGCCAGCAGACCCGCCCCCGGAGAGACCCAGTACTTC.

The J gene is TRBJ1-3, the V gene TRBV18, with TRBD1 identical over 8 bases. The CDR3 totals 14 residues. Trimming at V came to 4 bases and at J to 6 bases, leaving 5 bases not matched to a gene. CDR1 KGHSH and CDR2 LQKENI come from the germline V gene. For the CDR3, the DNA is TGTGCCAGCTCACTGACAGGGGCGGAAAACACCATATATTTT. As protein: CASSLTGAENTIYF. Looking up the rest from reference TRBV18 and TRBJ1-3 gives the full variable domain: NAGVMQNPRHLVRRRGQEARLRCSPMKGHSHVYWYRQLPEEGLKFMVYLQKENIIDESGMPKERFSAEFPKEGPSILRIQQVVRGDSAAYFCASSLTGAENTIYFGEGSWLTVV.

J is TRBJ2-1 and V is TRBV5-1, with 9 bases aligning to TRBD2. J lost 5 bases, V lost 0 bases, and 6 bases had no gene match. Germline loops: CDR1 SGHRS, CDR2 YFSETQ. CDR3 length equals 16 residues. The CDR3 coding sequence is TGCGCCAGCAGCTTGGCCGTAGCGGGAGTCGACAATGAGCAGTTCTTC. Protein product: CASSLAVAGVDNEQFF.

The chain has TRBV5-1 and TRBJ2-5, with 8 bases aligning to TRBD1. Germline CDR1 is SGHRS and CDR2 is YFSETQ. This CDR3 is 13 amino acids long. The J segment lost 4 bases and the V segment lost 5 bases, leaving 4 bases of the junction unmatched. CDR3 residues: CASRGQGRETQYF. The CDR3 DNA sequence: TGCGCCAGCAGAGGACAGGGCCGAGAGACCCAGTACTTC.

This clone is a singleton in its sample. The rearrangement uses TRBV11-2 and TRBJ2-7, with TRBD2 identical over 8 bases. Germline assignment: CDR1 SGHAT and CDR2 FQNNGV. This CDR3 has 15 residues. V trimming: 3 bases; J trimming: 5 bases; junction bases outside the gene matches: 9. The CDR3 sequence is CASSLTGGPLDEQYF. In DNA form, the CDR3 reads TGTGCCAGCAGCTTGACGGGAGGGCCTCTAGACGAGCAGTACTTC.

This chain links TRBV5-5 with TRBJ2-7; unclear D gene. V was clipped by 3 bases and J by 0 bases, with 16 bases between them. The CDR3 has 16 residues. Germline loops: CDR1 SGHKS, CDR2 YYEKEE (reference sequence). As DNA, the CDR3 is TGTGCCAGCAGCTCCCAGCGAACAAAGAGCTCCTACGAGCAGTACTTC. Protein: CASSSQRTKSSYEQYF.

This rearrangement joins TRBV19 to TRBJ2-7; D is perhaps TRBD2 (6 bases). The CDR3 has 13 residues. V lost 5 bases to trimming and J lost 3 bases, with 11 bases between them. Per germline, CDR1 LNHDA and CDR2 SQIVND (reference sequence). CDR3 bases: TGTGCCAGTAGTTTTGGGGGGTTCTACGAGCAGTACTTC. It encodes CASSFGGFYEQYF.

The rearrangement links TRBV7-9 to TRBJ2-3, with 8 bases that match TRBD2. Per germline, CDR1 SEHNR and CDR2 FQNEAQ (reference sequence). J lost 6 bases, V lost 4 bases, and 9 bases had no gene match. The CDR3 has 15 amino acids. The DNA for the CDR3 is TGTGCCAGCAGCTCAACTAAGCGGGAGCAGGATACGCAGTATTTT. Residues: CASSSTKREQDTQYF.

V usage is TRBV18 and J usage is TRBJ2-1, with TRBD1 identical over 8 bases. This CDR3 has 18 residues. The trim removed 1 base at V and 2 bases at J, leaving 10 bases unmatched. Germline V gene sequence: CDR1 KGHSH, CDR2 LQKENI. The CDR3 here is CASSPLQGARVTYNEQFF. CDR3 nucleotides: TGTGCCAGCTCACCACTCCAGGGGGCGCGGGTAACCTACAATGAGCAGTTCTTC.

This clone was detected once. One end of the junction is discordant with germline, which a read error may explain. The rearrangement links TRBV11-3 to TRBJ2-7; 10 bases agree with TRBD2. Looked up from germline, CDR1 is SGHNT and CDR2 is YENEEA. The CDR3 has 16 amino acids. The CDR3 is CASSLEGGTSAYEQHF. For the CDR3, the DNA is TGTGCCAGCAGCTTAGAAGGCGGGACTAGCGCCTACGAGCAGCACTTC.

V usage is TRBV2 and J usage is TRBJ1-5; D remains unclear. The V gene lost 5 bases and the J gene lost 4 bases, with 12 bases spanning the gap. The germline gives CDR1 SNHLY, CDR2 FYNNEI. This CDR3 has 14 residues. Written as DNA, the CDR3 is TGTGCCAGCAGTAGAGGTTCGACGAATCAGCCCCAGCATTTT. Its translation is CASSRGSTNQPQHF.

This rearrangement joins TRBV18 to TRBJ1-6, with 7 positions matching TRBD1. Unmatched junction bases numbered 8, after V lost 2 bases and J lost 10 bases. The CDR3 consists of 15 residues. Germline V CDR1 and CDR2: KGHSH, LQKENI. This chain's CDR3 is CASSPKETGRSPLHF. The CDR3, as DNA: TGTGCCAGCTCACCAAAAGAGACAGGGAGATCACCCCTCCACTTT.